One and the same sample provided the 3 T cell receptor beta chains below, sequenced in a study of neoadjuvant anti-PD-1 for oral cavity cancer. Sequencing used immunoSEQ multiplex PCR; TCRdb keeps in-frame clones, though not all of them. The table records 8,000 or so clones, roughly 74% of them present only once. The sample's time point: after neoadjuvant nivolumab, at surgical resection. The source material was PBMCs, sampled after nivolumab (anti-PD-1) treatment. These receptors came from a person aged 35-79 years with oral cavity squamous cell carcinoma.

This clone was detected only once. The chain uses TRBV27 and TRBJ2-5; 10 bases map to TRBD1. CDR1 and CDR2 (germline): MNHEY, SMNVEV (reference sequence). CDR3 length: 14 amino acids. V was clipped by 5 bases and J by 5 bases; unmatched bases: 5. This CDR3 reads CASSPDRGRETQYF. Written as DNA, the CDR3 is TGTGCCAGCAGTCCGGACAGGGGGAGGGAGACCCAGTACTTC.

V is TRBV11-3 and J is TRBJ2-7, with TRBD1 matching 8 bases. This CDR3 contains 15 residues. CDR1 is SGHNT, CDR2 YENEEA, per germline. V was clipped by 5 bases and J by 2 bases; unmatched bases: 8. The CDR3 DNA follows: TGTGCCAGCAGCCACAGGGGGGATGGTCCCTACGAGCAGTACTTC. Protein product: CASSHRGDGPYEQYF.

The chain employs TRBV7-8 and TRBJ1-2; D may be TRBD1 (5 bases). V lost 1 base, J lost 1 base, and 13 bases lay in between. The CDR3 consists of 16 residues. The germline V gene has CDR1 SGHVS and CDR2 FQNEAQ. The CDR3 sequence: CASSLVRAGYNYGYTF. The CDR3 DNA reads as TGTGCCAGCAGCTTAGTTAGGGCAGGGTATAACTATGGCTACACCTTC.